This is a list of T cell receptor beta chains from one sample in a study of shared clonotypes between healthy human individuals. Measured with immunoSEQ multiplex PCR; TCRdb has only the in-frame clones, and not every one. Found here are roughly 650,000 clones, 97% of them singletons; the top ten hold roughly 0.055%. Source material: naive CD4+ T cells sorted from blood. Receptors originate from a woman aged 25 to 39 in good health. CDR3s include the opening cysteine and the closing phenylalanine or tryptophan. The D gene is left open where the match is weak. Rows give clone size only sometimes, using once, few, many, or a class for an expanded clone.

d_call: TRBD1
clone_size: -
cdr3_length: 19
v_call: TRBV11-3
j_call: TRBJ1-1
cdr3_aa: CASSLTWDRGHGLNTEAFF
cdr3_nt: TGTGCCAGCAGCTTAACATGGGACAGGGGGCACGGTTTGAACACTGAAGCTTTCTTT

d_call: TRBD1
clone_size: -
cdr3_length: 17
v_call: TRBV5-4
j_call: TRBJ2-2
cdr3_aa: CASSRKTGPSNTGELFF
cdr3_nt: TGTGCCAGCAGCAGAAAGACAGGGCCCTCGAACACCGGGGAGCTGTTTTTT

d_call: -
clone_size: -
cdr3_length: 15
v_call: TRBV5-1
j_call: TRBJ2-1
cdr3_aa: CASSKPGLLPHEQFF
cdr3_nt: TGCGCCAGCAGCAAACCGGGACTTTTACCGCACGAGCAGTTCTTC

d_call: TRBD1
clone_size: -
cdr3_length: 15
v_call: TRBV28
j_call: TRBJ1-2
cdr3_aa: CASSLPAGQGNGYTF
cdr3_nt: TGTGCCAGCAGTTTACCCGCGGGACAGGGGAATGGCTACACCTTC

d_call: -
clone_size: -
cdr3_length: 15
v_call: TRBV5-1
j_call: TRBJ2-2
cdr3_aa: CASSGTSGDSGELFF
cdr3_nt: TGCGCCAGCAGCGGAACGTCGGGGGACTCCGGGGAGCTGTTTTTT

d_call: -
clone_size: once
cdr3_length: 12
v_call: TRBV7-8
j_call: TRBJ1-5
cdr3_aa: CASSFGEQPQHF
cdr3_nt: TGTGCCAGCAGCTTCGGGGAACAGCCCCAGCATTTT

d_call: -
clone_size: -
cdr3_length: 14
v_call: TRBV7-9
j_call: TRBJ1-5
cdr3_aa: CASSPGQPSGPQHF
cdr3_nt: TGTGCCAGCAGCCCTGGACAGCCTTCTGGGCCCCAGCATTTT

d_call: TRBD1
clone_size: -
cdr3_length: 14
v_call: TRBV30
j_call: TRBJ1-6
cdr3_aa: CAWGRQGVSSPLHF
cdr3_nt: TGTGCCTGGGGGAGACAGGGGGTTAGTTCACCCCTCCACTTT

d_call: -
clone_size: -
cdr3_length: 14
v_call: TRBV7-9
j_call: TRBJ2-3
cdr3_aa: CASSLAGGTDTQYF
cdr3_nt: TGTGCCAGCAGCTTAGCGGGGGGAACAGATACGCAGTATTTT

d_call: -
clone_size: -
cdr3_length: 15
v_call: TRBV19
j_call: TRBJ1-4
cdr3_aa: CASSISRPANEKLFF
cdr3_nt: TGTGCCAGTAGTATCTCTCGGCCAGCTAATGAAAAACTGTTTTTT

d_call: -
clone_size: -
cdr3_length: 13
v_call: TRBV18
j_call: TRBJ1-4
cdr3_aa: CASQPPLNEKLFF
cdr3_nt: TGTGCCAGCCAACCGCCGCTCAATGAAAAACTGTTTTTT

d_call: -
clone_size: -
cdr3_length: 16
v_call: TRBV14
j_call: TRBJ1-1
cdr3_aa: CASSQELGEGDTEAFF
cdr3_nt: TGTGCCAGCAGCCAAGAGTTGGGGGAAGGGGACACTGAAGCTTTCTTT

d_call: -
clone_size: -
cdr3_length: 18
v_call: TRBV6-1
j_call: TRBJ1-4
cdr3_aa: CASSEEDGGGPLLGKLFF
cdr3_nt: TGTGCCAGCAGTGAAGAAGACGGCGGGGGCCCTTTATTAGGAAAACTGTTTTTT

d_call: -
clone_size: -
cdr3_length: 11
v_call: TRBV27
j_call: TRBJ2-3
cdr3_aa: CASSFRDTQYF
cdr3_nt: TGTGCCAGCAGTTTTCGAGATACGCAGTATTTT

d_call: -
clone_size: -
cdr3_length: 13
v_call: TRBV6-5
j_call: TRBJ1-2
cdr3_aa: CASSFIARPAYTF
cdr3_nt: TGTGCCAGCAGTTTCATTGCACGGCCGGCCTACACCTTC